These T cell receptor beta chains were read from a single sample in a study of blood T cell repertoires in COVID-19. The method was immunoSEQ multiplex PCR; TCRdb's version includes in-frame clones alone and lacks a portion of them. Of 160,000 or so clones in the sample, approximately 88% were seen once. The sequencing sample was made of peripheral blood. These receptor sequences come from a man in his 60s with acute or convalescent COVID-19. Each CDR3 is given with its conserved first and last residue.

>TRBV27
CASSPQQGPEQFF
>TRBV30
CAWSVDSSNQPQHF
>TRBV6-6
CASSSARGSYNEQFF
>TRBV18
CASSRGTGYEKLFF
>TRBV3-1/TRBV3-2
CASNTRAEGGGGYTF
>TRBV7-8
CASSLSRENTIYF
>TRBV7-8
CASSLGRDRGPANQPQHF
>TRBV5-1
CASSYLAGVNTGELFF
>TRBV4-3
CASSQDGASGAETQYF
>TRBV4-3
CASSQAGSYTEAFF
>TRBV12-3/TRBV12-4
CASRTAGGGYTF
>TRBV3-1/TRBV3-2
CASSRSGGLYGYTF
>TRBV24-1
CATGSGDNQPQHF
>TRBV7-2
CASSLDRESEAFF
>TRBV5-1
CASSPLTGRSGANVLTF
>TRBV18
CASSPPGAANEKLFF
>TRBV23-1
CASSTGRMRQPQHF
>TRBV19
CASSIRGTGAIRSYNEQFF
>TRBV6-5
CASSLGTAPNQPQHF
>TRBV13
CASSSGYPQYF
>TRBV6-6
CASSYGGTVNEKLFF
>TRBV7-9
CASSPKGREETQYF
>TRBV6-5
CASKGISNEQFF
>TRBV18
CASSQAQGAYEQYF
>TRBV19
CASTQLDSYNQPQHF
>TRBV6-6
CASSYQGLAYEQYF
>TRBV27
CASNPLGTGPTEAFF
>TRBV14
CASSQGDSSNYEQYF
>TRBV5-1
CASSLDHLAQGATDTQYF
>TRBV18
CASSAGPVNEKLFF
>TRBV12-3/TRBV12-4
CASSLSQGQPQHF
>TRBV3-1/TRBV3-2
CASSRGLAGGPTGGQFF
>TRBV9
CASSAGLRGANTGELFF
>TRBV4-2
CASSPAGPGELFF
>TRBV5-1
CASSLSGLGGYTF
>TRBV29-1
CSARTGGGYNEQFF
>TRBV7-8
CASSFPLTGSGNTIYF
>TRBV7-2
CASSLQGPDTGELFF
>TRBV7-3
CASSLTDQGNTEAFF
>TRBV14
CASSGDFLHEQYF
>TRBV6-5
CASSPPGQGYNEQFF
>TRBV7-9
CASINTGGTNEQFF
>TRBV30
CAWTFSSGQGVSPLHF
>TRBV7-8
CASSARGGGGGPLNEQYF
>TRBV10-3
CAISNPGLAGGRQFF
>TRBV7-8
CASSLEVAGGPRAKNIQYF
>TRBV19
CASGASGDGQPQHF
>TRBV15
CATSPGLGASNQPQHF
>TRBV30
CAWSPPGLAGGLGEQYF
>TRBV15
CATSGWTRETDTGELFF
>TRBV11-3
CASSLDQTSGYNEQLF
>TRBV11-2
CASSLELAGREAFF
>TRBV5-4
CASSLDAMLAGGINEQFF
>TRBV21-1
CASSKIAEGQSSYEQYF
>TRBV11-2
CASSLDSSYGYTF
>TRBV30
CAWNLWGPRLKPLYGYTF
>TRBV27
CASSPSLVEQFF
>TRBV2
CASSRGTSYVQDTGELFF
>TRBV18
CASSPDRAYGYTF
>TRBV6-5
CASSIRGGIHNEQFF